The table lists the clone carrying this T cell receptor beta chain with a few counts. What it binds is not known. Regarding time point: persistent/refractory GD, antithyroid drugs over 5 years with positive TRAb. From RNA extracted from PBMCs, the TCR library was made. The data are from a study of regulatory T cells in long-lasting Graves disease. General study points: Accuracy may have been reduced by the small sample size. Gene preferences differed: TRBV28, TRBJ1-2, TRBJ2-5 in persistent cases.

TCR beta libraries were built with iRepertoire HTBI primers and Arm-PCR of CDR3 regions. From the multiplex PCR reads, TCRdb called clonotypes with MiXCR, one entry per CDR3 protein. The repertoire consists of 450,000 or so distinct CDR3 sequences, with around 21% occurring once and the leading ten covering under 9%. Between the trimmed V and J ends, which lost 6 bases and 3 bases, there was a span of 18 bases. Per germline, CDR1 SNHLY and CDR2 FYNNEI. This CDR3 has 15 residues. The chain carries TRBV2 and TRBJ2-7; no clear D. The material sequenced was peripheral blood mononuclear cells (PBMCs), taken when the disease was refractory, from a patient treated with antithyroid drugs. The clonotype was recovered from a female donor with Graves disease. DNA of the CDR3: TGTGCCAGCAGCGATCAGACCTTAACTATCTACGAGCAGTACTTC. It codes for CASSDQTLTIYEQYF.